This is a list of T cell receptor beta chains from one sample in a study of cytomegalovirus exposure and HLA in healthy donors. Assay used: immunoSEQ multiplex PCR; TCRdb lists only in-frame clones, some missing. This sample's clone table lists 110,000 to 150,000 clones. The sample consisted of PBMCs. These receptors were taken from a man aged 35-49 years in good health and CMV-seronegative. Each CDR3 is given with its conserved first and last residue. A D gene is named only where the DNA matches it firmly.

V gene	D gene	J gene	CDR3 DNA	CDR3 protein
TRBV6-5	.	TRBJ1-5	TGTGCCAGCAGTTACCGGGGTCGACCCCAGCATTTT	CASSYRGRPQHF
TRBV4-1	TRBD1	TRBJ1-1	TGCGCCAGCAGCCAAGTCACAGGGGCGCGAAGGGAAGCTTTCTTT	CASSQVTGARREAFF
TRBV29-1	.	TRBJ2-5	TGCAGCGTTGAACTGCGTGCCCAAGAGACCCAGTACTTC	CSVELRAQETQYF
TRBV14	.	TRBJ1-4	TGTGCCAGCAGCCCGGGCGGGAATGAAAAACTGTTTTTT	CASSPGGNEKLFF
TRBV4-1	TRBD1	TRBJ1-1	TGCGCCAGCAGCCATGAACTACAGGGGGCGAACACTGAAGCTTTCTTT	CASSHELQGANTEAFF
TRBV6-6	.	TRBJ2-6	TGTGCCAGCAGTTACGGACAGTCTGGGGCCAACGTCCTGACTTTC	CASSYGQSGANVLTF
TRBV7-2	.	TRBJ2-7	TGTGCCAGCAGCCTCACTTACGAGCAGTACTTC	CASSLTYEQYF
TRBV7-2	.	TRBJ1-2	TGTGCCAGCACCGCCGCGGAGGGGAGATATTCTTTGGTCTATGGCTACACCTTC	CASTAAEGRYSLVYGYTF
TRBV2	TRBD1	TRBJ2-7	TGTGCCAGCAACCCAGGACAGGGAAACTACGAGCAGTACTTC	CASNPGQGNYEQYF
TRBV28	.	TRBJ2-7	TGTGCCAGCAGTTTTAACAGGGACTACGAGCAGTACTTC	CASSFNRDYEQYF
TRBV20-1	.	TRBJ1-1	TGCACCCCCAGAGAGGTAACTGAAGCTTTCTTT	CTPREVTEAFF
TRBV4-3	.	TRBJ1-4	TGCGCCAGCAGCCAAGTAGCGCAGGTAGCAACTAATGAAAAACTGTTTTTT	CASSQVAQVATNEKLFF
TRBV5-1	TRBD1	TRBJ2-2	TGCGCCAGCAGCTTGGGCCCCCGGACAGGGGGCTCCGGGGAGCTGTTTTTT	CASSLGPRTGGSGELFF
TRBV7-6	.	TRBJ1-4	TGTGCCAGCAGCTTAGCGTCAGGGTCTGGCGAAAAACTGTTTTTT	CASSLASGSGEKLFF
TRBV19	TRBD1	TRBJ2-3	TGTGCCAGCAGGGGGCTGGTAGATACGCAGTATTTT	CASRGLVDTQYF
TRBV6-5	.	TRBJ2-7	TGTGCCAGCAGTTACGGGTCAGGGTTGGCTGACGAGCAGTACTTC	CASSYGSGLADEQYF
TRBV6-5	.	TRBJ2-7	TGTGCCAGCAGTTACACTTCGGGGATCGACTACGAGCAGTACTTC	CASSYTSGIDYEQYF
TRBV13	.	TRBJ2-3	TGTGCCAGCAGCTTAAAAATCGTAGATACGCAGTATTTT	CASSLKIVDTQYF
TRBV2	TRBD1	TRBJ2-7	TGTGCCAGCAATGACAGGGTTACCTACGAGCAGTACTTC	CASNDRVTYEQYF
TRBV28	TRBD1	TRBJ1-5	TGTGCCAGCAGTTTAACAGGGGTAGGGCAGCCCCAGCATTTT	CASSLTGVGQPQHF
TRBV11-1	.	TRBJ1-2	TGTGCCAGCAGCTTAGTGACAGATGGCTACACCTTC	CASSLVTDGYTF
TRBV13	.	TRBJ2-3	TGTGCCAGCAGCTTCAGGGGGACTGATACGCAGTATTTT	CASSFRGTDTQYF
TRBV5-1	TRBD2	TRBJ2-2	TGCGCCAGCAGCTTGGAACTAGCGGGGGACACCGGGGAGCTGTTTTTT	CASSLELAGDTGELFF
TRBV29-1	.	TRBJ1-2	TGCAGCGTTGAAATACAGGGTTCTGGAACCTTC	CSVEIQGSGTF
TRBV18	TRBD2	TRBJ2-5	TGTGCCAGCTCACCACGACTAGCGGGGGCCACGGAGACCCAGTACTTC	CASSPRLAGATETQYF
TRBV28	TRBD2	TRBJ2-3	TGTGCCAGCACCTCGGGGGGGGGCCTAATAGATACGCAGTATTTT	CASTSGGGLIDTQYF
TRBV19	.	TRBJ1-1	TGTGCCAGTAGTTTCCTGACAAGTAACACTGAAGCTTTCTTT	CASSFLTSNTEAFF
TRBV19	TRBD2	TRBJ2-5	TGTGCCAGTAAGCGACTAGCGGGGCAAGAGACCCAGTACTTC	CASKRLAGQETQYF
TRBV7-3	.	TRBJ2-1	TGTGCCAGCAGCCTTAGGGGGTCCGGTGAGCAGTTCTTC	CASSLRGSGEQFF
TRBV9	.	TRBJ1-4	TGTGCCAGCAGCGTAGATCAGGTCCCTGAAAAACTGTTTTTT	CASSVDQVPEKLFF
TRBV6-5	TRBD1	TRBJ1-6	TGTGCCAGCATGAGAACAGGGGTTTGGCCCCTCCACTTT	CASMRTGVWPLHF
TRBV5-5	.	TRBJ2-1	TGTGCCAGCAGCTTGGTCTTGCCCGGGTACAATGAGCAGTTCTTC	CASSLVLPGYNEQFF
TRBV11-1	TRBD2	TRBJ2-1	TGTGCCAGCAGCTTGTCTAGCGGGGGCGGCGTGGATGAGCAGTTCTTC	CASSLSSGGGVDEQFF
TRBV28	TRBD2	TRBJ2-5	TGTGCCAGCACCCGGGGTGCTAGCGGGGGGAAAGAGACCCAGTACTTC	CASTRGASGGKETQYF
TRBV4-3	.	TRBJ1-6	TGCGCCAGCAGCCAAGAACAGTTCGGCAGGTCACCCCTCCACTTT	CASSQEQFGRSPLHF
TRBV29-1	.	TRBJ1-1	TGCAGCGCCCCCCCGCGCACTGAAGCTTTCTTT	CSAPPRTEAFF
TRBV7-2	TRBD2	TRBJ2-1	TGTGCCAGCAGCTTAAGCGGGAACAATGAGCAGTTCTTC	CASSLSGNNEQFF
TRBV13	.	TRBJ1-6	TGTGCCAGCAGCTTAGGGGCAGGGCCATCGCCCCTCCACTTT	CASSLGAGPSPLHF